Below are 26 T cell receptor beta chains sequenced from a single sample in a study of shared clonotypes between healthy human individuals. Profiling relied on immunoSEQ multiplex PCR, and the TCRdb table lists in-frame clones only, not all of them. This table has some 2,000,000 clones, almost 96% appearing once. The sample taken for sequencing was naive CD4+ T cells sorted from blood. Subset defined: CD45RA+ positively selected. The receptors originated from a man younger than 30 in good health.

The chain couples TRBV6-1 to TRBJ2-7, with D uncertain. Germline V lookup: CDR1 MNHNS, CDR2 SASEGT. V dropped 10 bases and J dropped 7 bases, with 5 bases sitting between them. The CDR3 covers 8 residues. DNA for the CDR3: TGTGCCACAAGTGAGCAGTACTTC. This codes for CATSEQYF.

The chain recombines TRBV19 with TRBJ2-5; 7 bases agree with TRBD2. Germline CDR1 LNHDA, CDR2 SQIVND (reference sequence). The CDR3 consists of 14 residues. V lost 5 bases, J lost 9 bases, and 12 bases stayed unmatched. DNA for the CDR3: TGTGCCAGTAGTCCGACTAGCTCGGGCGGACCCCAGTACTTC. Protein sequence: CASSPTSSGGPQYF.

The V call is TRBV7-3, the J call TRBJ2-2; D not resolved. The V gene lost 4 bases and the J gene lost 2 bases, with 14 bases spanning the gap. The length of the CDR3 is 16 residues. CDR1 and CDR2 from the germline V gene are SGHTA and FQGTGA. The CDR3 loop reads CASSSYLGSNTGELFF. The CDR3 bases are TGTGCCAGCAGCTCCTATTTGGGCTCAAACACCGGGGAGCTGTTTTTT.

The chain employs TRBV6-1 and TRBJ1-1, with 8 nucleotides matching TRBD1. This CDR3 contains 17 residues. Looked up from germline, CDR1 is MNHNS and CDR2 is SASEGT. With V trimmed by 0 bases and J by 5 bases, 11 bases remained unmatched. CDR3: CASSEALQGQGKTEAFF. For the CDR3, the DNA is TGTGCCAGCAGTGAAGCGCTTCAAGGACAGGGAAAGACTGAAGCTTTCTTT.

The gene calls are TRBV25-1 and TRBJ1-4; D unclear. Per the germline V gene, CDR1 is MGHDK and CDR2 is SYGVNS. The V and J ends lost 1 base and 12 bases respectively, with 9 bases between them. CDR3 length: 12 amino acids. CDR3 in amino acids: CASSEWGRELFF. CDR3 bases: TGTGCCAGCAGTGAATGGGGAAGGGAACTGTTTTTT.

This chain uses TRBV15 with TRBJ2-6, with D uncertain. From germline, CDR1 is LNHNV and CDR2 YYDKDF (reference sequence). This CDR3 spans 17 amino acids. V gave up 0 bases and J gave up 0 bases, with 9 bases separating them. CDR3 amino acids: CATSREDKVSGANVLTF. The DNA for the CDR3 is TGTGCCACCAGCAGAGAGGATAAAGTCTCTGGGGCCAACGTCCTGACTTTC.

The chain uses TRBV18 and TRBJ2-7, with 8 bases lining up with TRBD1. V lost 6 bases and J lost 2; bases outside the gene matches: 6. Germline lookup yields CDR1 KGHSH and CDR2 LQKENI. This CDR3 contains 14 residues. CDR3 nucleotide sequence: TGTGCCAGCTCCCTAGGGACAGGCCCCTACGAGCAGTACTTC. Translating gives CASSLGTGPYEQYF.

The chain carries TRBV5-8 and TRBJ1-6, with no clear D. Trimming shortened V by 2 bases and J by 7 bases, and 10 bases separated the two germline ends. Germline-derived CDR1 and CDR2 are SGHTS and YDEGEE. CDR3 length: 14 residues. The CDR3 is CASSFEGPNSPLHF. As DNA, the CDR3 is TGTGCCAGCAGCTTTGAAGGACCCAATTCACCCCTCCACTTT. Combining the CDR3 with reference TRBV5-8 and TRBJ1-6 gives the whole variable domain EAGVTQSPTHLIKTRGQQATLRCSPISGHTSVYWYQQALGLGLQFLLWYDEGEERNRGNFPPRFSGRQFPNYSSELNVNALELEDSALYLCASSFEGPNSPLHFGNGTRLTVT.

The gene calls are TRBV12-5 and TRBJ2-3, with 7 bases fitting TRBD1. V lost 6 bases, J lost 5 bases, and 8 bases stayed unmatched. The CDR3 is 14 residues long. CDR1 and CDR2 from the germline V gene are LGHNT and FRNRAP. CDR3 coding DNA: TGTGCTAGTGGCGCCGGGACAGTGATAGATACGCAGTATTTT. Amino acids: CASGAGTVIDTQYF.

On this clone: Other DNA sequences in the same sample also yield this CDR3. The chain is built from TRBV19 and TRBJ2-6; D remains ambiguous. CDR1 is LNHDA and CDR2 is SQIVND in the germline V gene (reference sequence). There are 14 residues in the CDR3. V dropped 6 bases and J dropped 1 base, with 7 bases sitting between them. CDR3 amino acids: CASSALSGANVLTF. CDR3 coding DNA: TGTGCCAGTAGCGCTTTGTCTGGGGCCAACGTCCTGACTTTC.

The chain joins TRBV14 to TRBJ2-2; 11 nucleotides align to TRBD1. The CDR3 is 17 amino acids. In germline, CDR1 is SGHDN, CDR2 FVKESK. With V trimmed by 3 bases and J by 5 bases, 8 bases remained unmatched. This CDR3 is CASSHAPGQGVTGELFF. DNA for the CDR3: TGTGCCAGCAGCCATGCTCCGGGACAGGGGGTTACCGGGGAGCTGTTTTTT.

The chain carries TRBV11-2 and TRBJ2-1; no firm D call. This CDR3 is 12 amino acids long. CDR1 and CDR2 (germline): SGHAT, FQNNGV. Trimming cost V 1 base and J 10 bases, with 8 bases left between them. Here the CDR3 DNA reads TGTGCCAGCAGCTTAGGATTTGGCGAGCAGTTCTTC. This sequence encodes CASSLGFGEQFF.

As to this clone: Other DNA sequences of this sample code for an identical CDR3. The chain recombines TRBV28 with TRBJ2-3; a weak D match, TRBD1 (6 bases). CDR1 and CDR2 from the germline V gene are MDHEN and SYDVKM. This CDR3 has 15 residues. Between the trimmed V and J ends, which lost 3 bases and 1 base, there was a span of 11 bases. The CDR3 bases are TGTGCCAGCAGTTTGGTACAGGGCGGCACAGATACGCAGTATTTT. This codes for CASSLVQGGTDTQYF.

The V and J genes are TRBV5-6 and TRBJ2-2; possible D gene TRBD2, 5 bases. Trimming cost V 4 bases and J 1 base, with 20 bases left between them. The germline CDR1 and CDR2 sequences are SGHDT and YYEEEE. This CDR3 is built from 18 residues. The CDR3 coding sequence is TGTGCCAGCAGCCCCGGGCCGGGGATTATGCGGAACACCGGGGAGCTGTTTTTT. Amino acid sequence: CASSPGPGIMRNTGELFF.

V and J are TRBV2 and TRBJ1-1; TRBD1 might be the D (5 bases). Trimming removed 2 bases at V and 6 bases at J, with 10 bases between. Germline V gene sequence: CDR1 SNHLY, CDR2 FYNNEI. This CDR3 is built from 13 residues. CDR3 in DNA: TGTGCCAGCAGTGAAATAAGGACACCTGAAGCTTTCTTT. Protein: CASSEIRTPEAFF.

The chain joins TRBV7-2 to TRBJ2-3, with D possibly being TRBD1 (6 bases). V was clipped by 4 bases and J by 4 bases, with 15 bases between them. CDR3 length equals 15 residues. Germline loops: CDR1 SGHTA, CDR2 FQGNSA. The CDR3 region is CASSSQTGKADTQYF. CDR3 nucleotide sequence: TGTGCCAGCAGCTCCCAGACAGGAAAGGCAGATACGCAGTATTTT.

This rearrangement joins TRBV7-9 to TRBJ2-2; D assignment may be TRBD1 or TRBD2 (6 bases each). Trimming took 0 bases from V and 4 from J, leaving 12 bases between them. Germline-derived CDR1 and CDR2 are SEHNR and FQNEAQ (reference sequence). The CDR3 is 16 residues long. CDR3 loop: CASSLATGAGTGELFF. The CDR3 region has the DNA TGTGCCAGCAGCTTAGCGACGGGGGCAGGCACCGGGGAGCTGTTTTTT.

The V gene is TRBV5-1, the J gene TRBJ2-2; D is ambiguous. The V gene's germline CDR1 is SGHRS and CDR2 YFSETQ. This CDR3 has 13 residues. Trimming stripped 5 bases from V and 3 bases from J, with 8 bases between. CDR3 in DNA: TGCGCCAGCAGGAGAATCGACACCGGGGAGCTGTTTTTT. Translating gives CASRRIDTGELFF.

This chain connects TRBV7-2 to TRBJ2-3, with TRBD2 identical over 8 bases. Germline CDR1 SGHTA, CDR2 FQGNSA. V lost 2 bases to trimming and J lost 8 bases; unmatched junction nucleotides: 12. The CDR3 extends over 16 amino acids. The CDR3 spells CASSLNGGANMGTQYF. CDR3 bases: TGTGCCAGCAGCTTAAACGGGGGGGCGAATATGGGTACGCAGTATTTT.

The rearrangement uses TRBV5-4 and TRBJ1-1; 8 positions match TRBD1. Losses at the gene ends were 0 bases for V and 10 bases for J; bases not matched to a gene: 5. Per the germline V gene, CDR1 is SGHNT and CDR2 is YYREEE (reference sequence). CDR3 length: 13 amino acids. This CDR3 reads CASSLAGTGVAFF. CDR3 nucleotides: TGTGCCAGCAGCTTGGCCGGGACAGGCGTAGCTTTCTTT.

The chain joins TRBV29-1 to TRBJ2-1, with D uncertain. Trimming removed 5 bases from V and 1 base from J, with 3 bases in between. Per the germline V gene, CDR1 is SQVTM and CDR2 is ANQGSEA. The CDR3 consists of 11 residues. CDR3 in amino acids: CSVWSYNEQFF. For the CDR3, the DNA is TGCAGCGTTTGGTCCTACAATGAGCAGTTCTTC.

The chain is built from TRBV25-1 and TRBJ1-6; D gene unclear. The V end was cut by 2 bases, the J end by 7 bases, with 12 bases between. The CDR3 spans 15 residues. From germline, CDR1 is MGHDK and CDR2 SYGVNS. CDR3 in DNA: TGTGCCAGCAGTGAACGGGAGGGCTACAATTCACCCCTCCACTTT. This gives the protein CASSEREGYNSPLHF.

The chain is built from TRBV5-1 and TRBJ1-1, with D uncertain. The V and J ends lost 0 bases and 0 bases respectively, with 15 bases between them. Germline CDR1 SGHRS, CDR2 YFSETQ. This CDR3 is 17 amino acids long. This CDR3 reads CASSLAGPRGLNTEAFF. CDR3 coding DNA: TGCGCCAGCAGCTTGGCCGGGCCCCGCGGGTTGAACACTGAAGCTTTCTTT.

The chain recombines TRBV30 with TRBJ1-6; 9 bases fit TRBD1. This CDR3 is built from 15 residues. Germline V gene data show CDR1 as GTSNPN and CDR2 as SVGIG (reference sequence). With 5 bases clipped from V and 10 bases from J, the junction kept 12 bases outside the gene matches. The CDR3 DNA reads as TGTGCCTGGGAACCCCGGGACAGGGTGGACTCACCCCTCCACTTT. This encodes CAWEPRDRVDSPLHF.

The chain uses TRBV6-6 and TRBJ1-3; the D gene is possibly TRBD1 (5 bases). Trimming took 2 bases from V and 3 from J, leaving 14 bases between them. The germline CDR1 and CDR2 sequences are MNHNY and SVGAGI (reference sequence). The CDR3 extends over 16 amino acids. The DNA for the CDR3 is TGTGCCAGCAGTTACCTCGGGAGGGGAGGTGGAAACACCATATATTTT. It is translated as CASSYLGRGGGNTIYF.

The genes are TRBV10-3 and TRBJ1-3; D remains ambiguous. The V and J ends lost 8 bases and 1 base respectively, with 15 bases between them. CDR1 is ENHRY, CDR2 SYGVKD, per germline. This CDR3 contains 15 residues. The CDR3 DNA reads as TGTGCCATCGGGTCAAGGCTGGGGTCTGGAAACACCATATATTTT. Its protein is CAIGSRLGSGNTIYF.